The T cell receptor beta chain described here comes from a study of blood T cell repertoires in COVID-19. V shed 3 bases and J 11 bases; nucleotides not matched to a gene: 11. The germline gives CDR1 MGHRA, CDR2 YSYEKL. The CDR3 has 16 amino acids. Libraries were prepared by immunoSEQ multiplex PCR; TCRdb keeps only in-frame clonotypes and omits some of them. The top ten clones hold around 4.8% of a sample with around 80,000 clones, about 80% of them seen once. V and J are TRBV4-1 and TRBJ1-6; 9 nucleotides agree with TRBD1. Sequenced sample: peripheral blood. The sequence was obtained from a woman aged 70-85 years with acute or convalescent COVID-19. The CDR3 DNA reads TGCGCCAGCAGCCATCGGACCGGGACAGGGACCCCACCCCTCCACTTT. Protein product: CASSHRTGTGTPPLHF.